One sample yielded the 10 T cell receptor beta chains listed below, sequenced in a study of T cells after yellow fever vaccination. TCRdb analysed the 5' RACE reads with MiXCR anew, one entry per CDR3 protein. The table has approximately 150,000 distinct CDR3 sequences, less than 9.5% seen once. Material: CD4+ T cells sorted from PBMCs, obtained 5 days after the yellow fever booster vaccination. The receptors shown here come from a young man who received the YFV17D yellow fever vaccine.

This clonotype appeared many times. The chain employs TRBV10-2 and TRBJ2-7, with unresolved D. This CDR3 is built from 14 residues. Trimming pared 10 bases from V and 0 bases from J, leaving 16 bases between. Germline lookup yields CDR1 WSHSY and CDR2 SAAADI. The CDR3 nucleotides are TGCGCCACCAAGGGCACAGAAAACTCCTACGAGCAGTACTTC. It codes for CATKGTENSYEQYF.

This clonotype was detected a few times. This rearrangement joins TRBV4-3 to TRBJ2-7, with D possibly TRBD2 on 5 matching bases. Trimming took 1 base from V and 2 from J, leaving 12 bases between them. The CDR3 spans 15 residues. CDR1 and CDR2 from the germline V gene are LGHNA and YSLEER. In DNA, the CDR3 is TGCGCCAGCAGCCAAGTTTGGGAGTCAGCCTACGAGCAGTACTTC. Amino acids: CASSQVWESAYEQYF.

In this sample, this clonotype turned up many times. V and J are TRBV7-9 and TRBJ1-4; TRBD1 aligns across 8 bases. This CDR3 region has 14 residues. Trimming at V came to 5 bases and at J to 12 bases, leaving 11 bases not matched to a gene. Germline CDR1 SEHNR, CDR2 FQNEAQ (reference sequence). Here the CDR3 reads CASSQTSGQDQLFF. CDR3 in DNA: TGTGCCAGCAGCCAAACATCGGGACAGGACCAACTGTTTTTT.

This clonotype was recorded many times. The V call is TRBV11-3, the J call TRBJ2-5; 8 nucleotides match TRBD1. The CDR3 has 15 residues. Trimming removed 6 bases from V and 3 bases from J; junction bases left unmatched: 9. CDR1 and CDR2 from the germline V gene are SGHNT and YENEEA. CDR3 sequence reads: CASSKGLTGEETQYF. CDR3 DNA: TGTGCCAGCAGTAAGGGTCTGACAGGGGAAGAGACCCAGTACTTC.

This clonotype was seen only once. A much larger clone lies a single base off, so this may be a read error. The J gene is TRBJ1-5, the V gene TRBV6-2 or TRBV6-3; 7 bases agree with TRBD1. The CDR3 consists of 15 residues. V was pared by 1 base and J by 4 bases, with 4 bases of the junction left unmatched. Germline CDR1 is MNHEY and CDR2 is SVGEGT. For the CDR3, the DNA is TGTGCCAGCAGTTACTTGGGACAGAGAAATCAGCCCCAGCATTTT. Translating gives CASSYLGQRNQPQHF.

This clonotype was found many times. The chain employs TRBV7-2 and TRBJ2-3; D not resolved. Germline CDR1 SGHTA, CDR2 FQGNSA. The CDR3 is 12 amino acids. Trimming cost V 7 bases and J 1 base, with 6 bases left between them. The CDR3 sequence is CASTLRTDTQYF. CDR3 coding DNA: TGTGCCAGCACTCTACGCACAGATACGCAGTATTTT.

This sequence joins TRBV5-5 and TRBJ2-7; D might be TRBD2 (6 bases). The CDR3 has 15 residues. Trimming removed 0 bases at V and 2 bases at J, with 12 bases between. Per the germline V gene, CDR1 is SGHKS and CDR2 is YYEKEE (reference sequence). In DNA, the CDR3 is TGTGCCAGCAGCTTGGCGGCTAGCGCTACCTACGAGCAGTACTTC. Translated, it gives CASSLAASATYEQYF.

V is TRBV20-1 and J is TRBJ2-5, with 11 bases matching TRBD2. The V segment lost 2 bases and the J segment 5 bases; nucleotides outside the gene matches: 7. The CDR3 runs to 15 residues. CDR1 is DFQATT and CDR2 is SNEGSKA in the germline V gene (reference sequence). The CDR3 sequence: CSARRLAGRGETQYF. The CDR3 DNA follows: TGCAGTGCTAGACGACTAGCGGGACGTGGGGAGACCCAGTACTTC.

This clonotype was detected ten times or more. In DNA form, the CDR3 reads TGCAGTGCTAGGGAAGGGCTAGCGGGTCTCTACGAGCAGTACTTC. It yields the protein CSAREGLAGLYEQYF. V is TRBV20-1 and J is TRBJ2-7; 8 nucleotides line up with TRBD2. After removal of 3 bases from V and 3 bases from J, the junction contained 10 bases not matched to a gene. CDR3 size: 15 residues. Germline-derived CDR1 and CDR2 are DFQATT and SNEGSKA (reference sequence).

This clonotype was detected many times. This chain links TRBV7-2 with TRBJ2-2; D call uncertain. The CDR3 has 14 residues. Germline V CDR1 and CDR2: SGHTA, FQGNSA. The germline V and J ends were trimmed by 5 bases and 9 bases, with 16 bases remaining between them. The CDR3 nucleotides read TGTGCCAGCAGCCAACAAGCGAGCGTGAGGGAGCTGTTTTTT. This codes for CASSQQASVRELFF.